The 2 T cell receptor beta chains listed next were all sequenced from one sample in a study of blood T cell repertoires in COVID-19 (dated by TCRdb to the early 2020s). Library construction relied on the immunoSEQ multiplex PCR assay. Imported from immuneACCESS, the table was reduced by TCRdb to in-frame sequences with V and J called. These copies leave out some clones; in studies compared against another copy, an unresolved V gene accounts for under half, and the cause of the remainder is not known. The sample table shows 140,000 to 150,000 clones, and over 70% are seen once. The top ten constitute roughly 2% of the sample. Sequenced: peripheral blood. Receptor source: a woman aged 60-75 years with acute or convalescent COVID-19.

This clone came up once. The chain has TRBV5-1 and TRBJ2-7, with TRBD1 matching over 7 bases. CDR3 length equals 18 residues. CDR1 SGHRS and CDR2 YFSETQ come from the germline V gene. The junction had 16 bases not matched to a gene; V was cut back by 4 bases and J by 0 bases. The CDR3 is CASSPELTGRRRSYEQYF. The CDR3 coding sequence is TGCGCCAGCAGCCCCGAATTGACAGGGAGACGTCGCTCCTACGAGCAGTACTTC.

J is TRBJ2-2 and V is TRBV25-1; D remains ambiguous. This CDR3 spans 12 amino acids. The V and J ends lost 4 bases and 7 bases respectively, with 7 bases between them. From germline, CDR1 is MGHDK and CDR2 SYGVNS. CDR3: CASSGRFGELFF. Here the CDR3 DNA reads TGTGCCAGCAGTGGCAGGTTCGGGGAGCTGTTTTTT.